This T cell receptor beta chain is from a study of T cell changes during pregnancy in multiple sclerosis. The length of the CDR3 is 15 residues. The germline V gene encodes CDR1 MDHEN and CDR2 SYDVKM. V was trimmed by 6 bases and J by 2 bases, leaving 17 bases between them. Profiled with immunoSEQ multiplex PCR; TCRdb holds only in-frame clones, not every one. This sample has about 40,000 clones, with approximately 94% found just once. The chain employs TRBV28 and TRBJ2-7; a possible D gene is TRBD2 (5 bases). Material: CD4+ T cells from peripheral blood mononuclear cells, obtained in the third trimester of pregnancy. This clonotype originated in a female donor with multiple sclerosis, enrolled in a pregnancy study. CDR3 coding DNA: TGTGCCAGCAGATTTCCGGCCCCCGGGGCCTACGAGCAGTACTTC. This encodes CASRFPAPGAYEQYF.